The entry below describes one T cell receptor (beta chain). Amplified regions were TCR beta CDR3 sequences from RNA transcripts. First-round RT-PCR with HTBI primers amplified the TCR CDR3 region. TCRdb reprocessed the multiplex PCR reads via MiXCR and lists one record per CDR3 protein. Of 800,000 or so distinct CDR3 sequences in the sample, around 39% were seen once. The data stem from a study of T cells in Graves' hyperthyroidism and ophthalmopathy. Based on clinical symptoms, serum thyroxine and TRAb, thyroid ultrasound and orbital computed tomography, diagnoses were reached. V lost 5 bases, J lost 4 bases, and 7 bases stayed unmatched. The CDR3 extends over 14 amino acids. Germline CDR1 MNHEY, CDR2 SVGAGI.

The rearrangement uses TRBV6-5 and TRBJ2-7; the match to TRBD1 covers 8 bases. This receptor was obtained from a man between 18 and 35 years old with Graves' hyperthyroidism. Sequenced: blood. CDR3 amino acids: CASSDRDRLYEQYF. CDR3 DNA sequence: TGTGCCAGCAGTGACCGGGACAGGCTGTACGAGCAGTACTTC.